This TCR beta chain was identified in a study of breast tumors, draining lymph nodes, adjacent tissues. The lymph nodes were axillary draining lymph nodes from breast cancer patients. TCRdb processed the multiplex PCR reads anew with MiXCR; each CDR3 protein has one entry. This repertoire shows some 170,000 distinct CDR3 sequences, approximately 33% found once; its top ten account for 3% to 4.5%. Germline V lookup: CDR1 SGHTA, CDR2 FQGNSA. Trimming removed 4 bases from V and 1 base from J; junction bases left unmatched: 4. There are 15 residues in the CDR3. A note on this clonotype: Its antigen is still unknown.

Study results and limitations: Most tumor T cells seemingly derive from lymph node, then expand in tumor.

The source of this sequence is a female donor with breast cancer. Some clones in this sample may be carry-over from other donors' samples. Sequenced sample: axillary lymph node tissue. The chain is built from TRBV7-2 and TRBJ2-7, with 10 bases identical to TRBD2. The CDR3 DNA reads as TGTGCCAGCAGCTCGCTAGCGGGAGTTTCCTACGAGCAGTACTTC. Encoded protein: CASSSLAGVSYEQYF.